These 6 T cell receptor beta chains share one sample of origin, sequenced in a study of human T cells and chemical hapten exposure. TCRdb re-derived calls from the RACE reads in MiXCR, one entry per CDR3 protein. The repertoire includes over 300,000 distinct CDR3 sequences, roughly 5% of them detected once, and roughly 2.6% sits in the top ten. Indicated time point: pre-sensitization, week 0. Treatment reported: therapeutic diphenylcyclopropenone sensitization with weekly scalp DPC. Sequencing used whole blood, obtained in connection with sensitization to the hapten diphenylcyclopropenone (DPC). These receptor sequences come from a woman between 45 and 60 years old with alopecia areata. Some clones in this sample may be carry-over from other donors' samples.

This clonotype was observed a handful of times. CDR3 protein: CAISPQWLAGSISTDTQYF. CDR3 in DNA: TGTGCCATCAGCCCACAGTGGCTAGCGGGAAGCATAAGCACAGATACGCAGTATTTT. The rearrangement uses TRBV10-3 and TRBJ2-3, with 9 nucleotides matching TRBD2. Germline assignment: CDR1 ENHRY and CDR2 SYGVKD. After removal of 6 bases from V and 0 bases from J, the junction contained 16 bases not matched to a gene. This CDR3 has 19 amino acids.

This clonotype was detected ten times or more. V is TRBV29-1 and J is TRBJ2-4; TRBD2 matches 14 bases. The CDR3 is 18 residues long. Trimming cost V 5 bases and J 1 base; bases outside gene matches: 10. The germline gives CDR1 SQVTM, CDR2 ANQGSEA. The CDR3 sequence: CSVMLGTSGSTAKNIQYF. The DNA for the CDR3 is TGCAGCGTTATGCTAGGGACTAGCGGGAGTACGGCCAAAAACATTCAGTACTTC.

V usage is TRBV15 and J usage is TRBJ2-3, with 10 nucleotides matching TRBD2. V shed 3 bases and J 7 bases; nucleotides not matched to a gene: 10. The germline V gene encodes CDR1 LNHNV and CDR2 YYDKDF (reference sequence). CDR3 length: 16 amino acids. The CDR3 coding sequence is TGTGCCACCAGCAGGACCCAGCGGGGGGGGAACCATACGCAGTATTTT. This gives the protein CATSRTQRGGNHTQYF.

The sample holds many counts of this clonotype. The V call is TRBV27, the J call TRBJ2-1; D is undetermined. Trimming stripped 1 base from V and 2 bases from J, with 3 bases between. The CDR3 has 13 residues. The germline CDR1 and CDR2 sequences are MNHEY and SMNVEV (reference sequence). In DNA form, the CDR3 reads TGTGCCAGCAGTTTATATCCCTACAATGAGCAGTTCTTC. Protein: CASSLYPYNEQFF.

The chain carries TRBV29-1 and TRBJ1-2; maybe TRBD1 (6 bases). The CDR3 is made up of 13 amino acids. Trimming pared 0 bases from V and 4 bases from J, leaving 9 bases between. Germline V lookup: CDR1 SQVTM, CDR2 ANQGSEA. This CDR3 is CSVEDPRGYGYTF. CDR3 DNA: TGCAGCGTTGAAGATCCCAGGGGCTATGGCTACACCTTC.

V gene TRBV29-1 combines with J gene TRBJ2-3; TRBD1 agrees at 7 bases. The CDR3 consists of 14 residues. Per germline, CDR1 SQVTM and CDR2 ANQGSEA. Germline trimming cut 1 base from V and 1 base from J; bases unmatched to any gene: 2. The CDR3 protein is CSVEATGRTDTQYF. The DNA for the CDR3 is TGCAGCGTTGAAGCGACAGGGCGCACAGATACGCAGTATTTT.